This T cell receptor (beta chain) was identified in a study of cytomegalovirus exposure and HLA in healthy donors. General study results and limits: A later analysis linked a missense DCLRE1C variant to TCR beta V- and J-gene trimming.

This clone appeared once. Its antigen is not known. The PCR used 60 Vbeta and 13 Jbeta primers. Libraries were prepared by immunoSEQ multiplex PCR; TCRdb keeps only in-frame clonotypes and omits some of them. The table lists a few hundred thousand clones, about 90% of them singletons, with approximately 2% in the top ten. CDR1 is MNHEY and CDR2 is SVGAGI in the germline V gene. The length of the CDR3 is 11 residues. V dropped 6 bases and J dropped 6 bases, with 6 bases sitting between them. The specimen sequenced was PBMCs. The chain couples TRBV6-5 to TRBJ2-1, with D hard to call. This receptor was obtained from a woman aged 18-29 years in good health and CMV-seronegative. The CDR3 DNA reads TGTGCCAGCAGCAAATTCAATGAGCAGTTCTTC. Translating it yields CASSKFNEQFF.